Below are 5 T cell receptor beta chains sequenced from a single sample in a study of blood T cell repertoires in COVID-19. The assay was immunoSEQ multiplex PCR, and TCRdb's table has in-frame clones only and misses some. The sample has 110,000 to 150,000 clones; about four fifths are singletons. Sequenced sample: peripheral blood. The receptors originated from a man aged 65 to 85 who had recovered from COVID-19.

The chain employs TRBV25-1 and TRBJ2-1; D gene ambiguous. The ends were cut back, 3 bases at V and 0 bases at J, with 9 bases in the middle. This CDR3 comprises 15 residues. Germline assignment: CDR1 MGHDK and CDR2 SYGVNS. CDR3 amino acids: CASSDPGGSYNEQFF. The CDR3 nucleotides are TGTGCCAGCAGTGACCCCGGCGGCTCCTACAATGAGCAGTTCTTC.

The chain employs TRBV4-1 and TRBJ2-7; TRBD2 aligns across 7 bases. After removal of 0 bases from V and 0 bases from J, the junction contained 11 bases not matched to a gene. CDR3 length: 18 amino acids. CDR1 MGHRA and CDR2 YSYEKL come from the germline V gene. CDR3 region: CASSQEIGGASGSYEQYF. The CDR3 nucleotides read TGCGCCAGCAGCCAAGAAATTGGGGGAGCTAGCGGCTCCTACGAGCAGTACTTC.

This clone has a count of ten or more. J is TRBJ2-1 and V is TRBV5-4, with 9 bases matching TRBD2. V lost 7 bases to trimming and J lost 8 bases; unmatched junction nucleotides: 10. The germline gives CDR1 SGHNT, CDR2 YYREEE (reference sequence). The CDR3 spans 14 residues. CDR3: CASAASGVFDEQFF. The CDR3 DNA follows: TGTGCCAGCGCGGCTAGCGGGGTTTTCGATGAGCAGTTCTTC.

This chain joins TRBV2 and TRBJ2-5; 9 bases line up with TRBD1. Germline CDR1 and CDR2: SNHLY and FYNNEI. The CDR3 contains 14 residues. J was trimmed by 5 bases and V by 6 bases; bases with no gene match: 7. The CDR3 is CASRPGTGRETQYF. The CDR3, as DNA: TGTGCCAGCAGGCCTGGGACAGGGAGGGAGACCCAGTACTTC.

The chain carries TRBV11-2 and TRBJ1-2, with D possibly matching TRBD1 (5 bases). In germline, CDR1 is SGHAT, CDR2 FQNNGV. V was trimmed by 0 bases and J by 1 base, leaving 12 bases between them. The CDR3 contains 16 residues. CDR3: CASSLDDLQGNYGYTF. The CDR3, as DNA: TGTGCCAGCAGCTTAGATGACCTCCAGGGTAACTATGGCTACACCTTC. The complete variable domain, with remaining parts taken from reference TRBV11-2 and TRBJ1-2, reads EAGVAQSPRYKIIEKRQSVAFWCNPISGHATLYWYQQILGQGPKLLIQFQNNGVVDDSQLPKDRFSAERLKGVDSTLKIQPAKLEDSAVYLCASSLDDLQGNYGYTFGSGTRLTVV.